These 17 T cell receptor beta chains came from one sample sequenced in a study of blood T cell repertoires in COVID-19. TCRdb's copy holds only in-frame clones and misses some; the assay was immunoSEQ multiplex PCR. Of about 110,000 clones in the sample, 80% to 90% were seen once. The specimen was peripheral blood. Receptor source: a woman aged 70-85 years with acute or convalescent COVID-19.

This clone was recorded a few times. The V and J genes are TRBV2 and TRBJ2-7; D not certain. CDR3 length equals 11 residues. The V gene lost 4 bases and the J gene lost 3 bases, with 4 bases spanning the gap. Looked up from germline, CDR1 is SNHLY and CDR2 is FYNNEI. The CDR3 loop is CASSVSYEQYF. CDR3 nucleotides: TGTGCCAGCAGTGTCAGCTACGAGCAGTACTTC.

The chain joins TRBV2 to TRBJ1-1, with no clear D. CDR1 is SNHLY, CDR2 FYNNEI, per germline. The CDR3 runs to 12 residues. Trimming left V 8 bases short and J 4 bases short, with 11 bases between. CDR3 region: CASLWRITEAFF. The CDR3 DNA follows: TGTGCCAGCTTATGGAGGATCACTGAAGCTTTCTTT.

The rearrangement uses TRBV30 and TRBJ2-7, with TRBD2 matching 14 bases. J lost 6 bases, V lost 4 bases, and 5 bases had no gene match. The CDR3 length is 14 residues. Germline CDR1 is GTSNPN and CDR2 is SVGIG (reference sequence). The CDR3 region has the DNA TGTGCCTGGACGGGACTAGCGGGAGTGGGCGAGCAGTACTTC. This encodes CAWTGLAGVGEQYF. Combining the CDR3 with reference TRBV30 and TRBJ2-7 gives the whole variable domain SQTIHQWPATLVQPVGSPLSLECTVEGTSNPNLYWYRQAAGRGLQLLFYSVGIGQISSEVPQNLSASRPQDRQFILSSKKLLLSDSGFYLCAWTGLAGVGEQYFGPGTRLTVT.

This sequence joins TRBV7-6 and TRBJ2-1, with 8 nucleotides matching TRBD2. In germline, CDR1 is SGHVS, CDR2 FNYEAQ. V trimming: 2 bases; J trimming: 6 bases; junction bases outside the gene matches: 12. This CDR3 has 17 residues. The CDR3 coding sequence is TGTGCCAGCAGCTTAAGTGTAGGATTTCTAGCGGGCAATGAGCAGTTCTTC. Its translation is CASSLSVGFLAGNEQFF.

The CDR3 loop reads CASSKLAGRYNEQFF. CDR3 nucleotides: TGTGCCAGCAGCAAACTAGCGGGTCGTTACAATGAGCAGTTCTTC. The chain links TRBV11-2 to TRBJ2-1; 9 nucleotides match TRBD2. Germline CDR1 SGHAT, CDR2 FQNNGV. The CDR3 runs 15 residues. V was clipped by 5 bases and J by 4 bases; unmatched bases: 6.

The chain joins TRBV7-6 to TRBJ1-2; 7 positions agree with TRBD1. J was trimmed by 4 bases and V by 1 base; bases with no gene match: 12. CDR1 and CDR2 (germline): SGHVS, FNYEAQ. The CDR3 sequence is 17 residues long. The CDR3 sequence: CASSLVGPGTVGYGYTF. In nucleotides, the CDR3 is TGTGCCAGCAGCTTAGTAGGCCCCGGGACAGTGGGCTATGGCTACACCTTC. Complete variable domain (other parts from reference TRBV7-6 and TRBJ1-2): GAGVSQSPRYKVTKRGQDVALRCDPISGHVSLYWYRQALGQGPEFLTYFNYEAQQDKSGLPNDRFSAERPEGSISTLTIQRTEQRDSAMYRCASSLVGPGTVGYGYTFGSGTRLTVV.

The chain combines TRBV5-4 with TRBJ1-4; the D gene is possibly TRBD1 (5 bases). The CDR3 consists of 14 residues. V was pared by 4 bases and J by 6 bases, with 13 bases between. Per germline, CDR1 SGHNT and CDR2 YYREEE (reference sequence). Here the CDR3 DNA reads TGTGCCAGCAGCCAGGACACTTGGGATGAAAAACTGTTTTTT. Translation gives CASSQDTWDEKLFF.

The J gene is TRBJ2-7, the V gene TRBV28; no definite D call. The V gene's germline CDR1 is MDHEN and CDR2 SYDVKM. V was cut by 5 bases and J by 2 bases, with 13 bases left in between. This CDR3 region has 14 residues. Here the CDR3 DNA reads TGTGCCAGCAGTGCCACCCGACACCCCTACGAGCAGTACTTC. This sequence encodes CASSATRHPYEQYF.

The chain combines TRBV6-2 or TRBV6-3 with TRBJ1-2; D is undetermined. Germline values: CDR1 MNHEY, CDR2 SVGEGT. CDR3 length: 13 amino acids. V was pared by 2 bases and J by 0 bases, with 4 bases between. CDR3 DNA: TGTGCCAGCAGTTACCCGGCTAACTATGGCTACACCTTC. Residues: CASSYPANYGYTF.

This chain joins TRBV27 and TRBJ1-6; TRBD1 matches at 7 bases. Germline lookup yields CDR1 MNHEY and CDR2 SMNVEV (reference sequence). This CDR3 spans 13 amino acids. With 7 bases clipped from V and 6 bases from J, the junction kept 3 bases outside the gene matches. CDR3 bases: TGTGCCAGCACCGGACAGGTTAATTCACCCCTCCACTTT. Translation gives CASTGQVNSPLHF.

J is TRBJ1-2 and V is TRBV5-6, with 10 bases identical to TRBD1. Germline values: CDR1 SGHDT, CDR2 YYEEEE. The CDR3 runs 14 residues. V dropped 4 bases and J dropped 2; count of bases not matched to a gene: 2. The CDR3 bases are TGTGCCAGCAGCAGGGACAGGGGAAACTATGGCTACACCTTC. This sequence encodes CASSRDRGNYGYTF.

V is TRBV18 and J is TRBJ2-7; no firm D call. V lost 3 bases, J lost 4 bases, and 7 bases lay in between. Germline CDR1 KGHSH, CDR2 LQKENI. This CDR3 is built from 12 residues. The CDR3 loop is CASSPAQYEQYF. CDR3 DNA sequence: TGTGCCAGCTCACCGGCACAGTACGAGCAGTACTTC.

In its sample, this clone was seen a few times. The J gene is TRBJ1-6, the V gene TRBV2; TRBD1 is a possible D gene (6 bases). The germline V and J ends were trimmed by 5 bases and 5 bases, with 13 bases remaining between them. Germline V gene sequence: CDR1 SNHLY, CDR2 FYNNEI. This CDR3 comprises 15 residues. CDR3 in DNA: TGTGCCAGCAGTCAGGGGTTTTTGGATAATTCACCCCTCCACTTT. Its translation is CASSQGFLDNSPLHF.

The chain couples TRBV5-1 to TRBJ2-3; no reliable D call. The CDR3 runs 14 residues. Germline loops: CDR1 SGHRS, CDR2 YFSETQ. V shed 1 base and J shed 1 base, with 7 bases lying between them. CDR3 DNA sequence: TGCGCCAGCAGCTTGTCATCCCGCACAGATACGCAGTATTTT. The encoded protein is CASSLSSRTDTQYF.

J is TRBJ2-2 and V is TRBV5-1; TRBD2 matches at 10 bases. V lost 3 bases and J lost 7; bases outside the gene matches: 6. This CDR3 comprises 15 residues. The V gene's germline CDR1 is SGHRS and CDR2 YFSETQ. The CDR3 nucleotides read TGCGCCAGCAGCTGGAGCGGGAGGGCCGACGGGGAGCTGTTTTTT. As protein: CASSWSGRADGELFF.

The chain has TRBV4-3 and TRBJ1-1, with 7 bases identical to TRBD1. Germline CDR1 is LGHNA and CDR2 is YSLEER. This CDR3 spans 14 amino acids. Trimming at V came to 1 base and at J to 5 bases, leaving 4 bases not matched to a gene. As DNA, the CDR3 is TGCGCCAGCAGCCAAGGGACAGGTAGGACTGAAGCTTTCTTT. As protein: CASSQGTGRTEAFF.

This chain links TRBV6-5 with TRBJ2-2; D is possibly TRBD2 (6 bases). Trimming removed 0 bases at V and 8 bases at J, with 13 bases between. CDR3 length equals 15 residues. CDR1 is MNHEY, CDR2 SVGAGI, per germline. Written as DNA, the CDR3 is TGTGCCAGCAGTTACTCGGGGGGAAAGAGGGGGGAGCTGTTTTTT. As protein: CASSYSGGKRGELFF.